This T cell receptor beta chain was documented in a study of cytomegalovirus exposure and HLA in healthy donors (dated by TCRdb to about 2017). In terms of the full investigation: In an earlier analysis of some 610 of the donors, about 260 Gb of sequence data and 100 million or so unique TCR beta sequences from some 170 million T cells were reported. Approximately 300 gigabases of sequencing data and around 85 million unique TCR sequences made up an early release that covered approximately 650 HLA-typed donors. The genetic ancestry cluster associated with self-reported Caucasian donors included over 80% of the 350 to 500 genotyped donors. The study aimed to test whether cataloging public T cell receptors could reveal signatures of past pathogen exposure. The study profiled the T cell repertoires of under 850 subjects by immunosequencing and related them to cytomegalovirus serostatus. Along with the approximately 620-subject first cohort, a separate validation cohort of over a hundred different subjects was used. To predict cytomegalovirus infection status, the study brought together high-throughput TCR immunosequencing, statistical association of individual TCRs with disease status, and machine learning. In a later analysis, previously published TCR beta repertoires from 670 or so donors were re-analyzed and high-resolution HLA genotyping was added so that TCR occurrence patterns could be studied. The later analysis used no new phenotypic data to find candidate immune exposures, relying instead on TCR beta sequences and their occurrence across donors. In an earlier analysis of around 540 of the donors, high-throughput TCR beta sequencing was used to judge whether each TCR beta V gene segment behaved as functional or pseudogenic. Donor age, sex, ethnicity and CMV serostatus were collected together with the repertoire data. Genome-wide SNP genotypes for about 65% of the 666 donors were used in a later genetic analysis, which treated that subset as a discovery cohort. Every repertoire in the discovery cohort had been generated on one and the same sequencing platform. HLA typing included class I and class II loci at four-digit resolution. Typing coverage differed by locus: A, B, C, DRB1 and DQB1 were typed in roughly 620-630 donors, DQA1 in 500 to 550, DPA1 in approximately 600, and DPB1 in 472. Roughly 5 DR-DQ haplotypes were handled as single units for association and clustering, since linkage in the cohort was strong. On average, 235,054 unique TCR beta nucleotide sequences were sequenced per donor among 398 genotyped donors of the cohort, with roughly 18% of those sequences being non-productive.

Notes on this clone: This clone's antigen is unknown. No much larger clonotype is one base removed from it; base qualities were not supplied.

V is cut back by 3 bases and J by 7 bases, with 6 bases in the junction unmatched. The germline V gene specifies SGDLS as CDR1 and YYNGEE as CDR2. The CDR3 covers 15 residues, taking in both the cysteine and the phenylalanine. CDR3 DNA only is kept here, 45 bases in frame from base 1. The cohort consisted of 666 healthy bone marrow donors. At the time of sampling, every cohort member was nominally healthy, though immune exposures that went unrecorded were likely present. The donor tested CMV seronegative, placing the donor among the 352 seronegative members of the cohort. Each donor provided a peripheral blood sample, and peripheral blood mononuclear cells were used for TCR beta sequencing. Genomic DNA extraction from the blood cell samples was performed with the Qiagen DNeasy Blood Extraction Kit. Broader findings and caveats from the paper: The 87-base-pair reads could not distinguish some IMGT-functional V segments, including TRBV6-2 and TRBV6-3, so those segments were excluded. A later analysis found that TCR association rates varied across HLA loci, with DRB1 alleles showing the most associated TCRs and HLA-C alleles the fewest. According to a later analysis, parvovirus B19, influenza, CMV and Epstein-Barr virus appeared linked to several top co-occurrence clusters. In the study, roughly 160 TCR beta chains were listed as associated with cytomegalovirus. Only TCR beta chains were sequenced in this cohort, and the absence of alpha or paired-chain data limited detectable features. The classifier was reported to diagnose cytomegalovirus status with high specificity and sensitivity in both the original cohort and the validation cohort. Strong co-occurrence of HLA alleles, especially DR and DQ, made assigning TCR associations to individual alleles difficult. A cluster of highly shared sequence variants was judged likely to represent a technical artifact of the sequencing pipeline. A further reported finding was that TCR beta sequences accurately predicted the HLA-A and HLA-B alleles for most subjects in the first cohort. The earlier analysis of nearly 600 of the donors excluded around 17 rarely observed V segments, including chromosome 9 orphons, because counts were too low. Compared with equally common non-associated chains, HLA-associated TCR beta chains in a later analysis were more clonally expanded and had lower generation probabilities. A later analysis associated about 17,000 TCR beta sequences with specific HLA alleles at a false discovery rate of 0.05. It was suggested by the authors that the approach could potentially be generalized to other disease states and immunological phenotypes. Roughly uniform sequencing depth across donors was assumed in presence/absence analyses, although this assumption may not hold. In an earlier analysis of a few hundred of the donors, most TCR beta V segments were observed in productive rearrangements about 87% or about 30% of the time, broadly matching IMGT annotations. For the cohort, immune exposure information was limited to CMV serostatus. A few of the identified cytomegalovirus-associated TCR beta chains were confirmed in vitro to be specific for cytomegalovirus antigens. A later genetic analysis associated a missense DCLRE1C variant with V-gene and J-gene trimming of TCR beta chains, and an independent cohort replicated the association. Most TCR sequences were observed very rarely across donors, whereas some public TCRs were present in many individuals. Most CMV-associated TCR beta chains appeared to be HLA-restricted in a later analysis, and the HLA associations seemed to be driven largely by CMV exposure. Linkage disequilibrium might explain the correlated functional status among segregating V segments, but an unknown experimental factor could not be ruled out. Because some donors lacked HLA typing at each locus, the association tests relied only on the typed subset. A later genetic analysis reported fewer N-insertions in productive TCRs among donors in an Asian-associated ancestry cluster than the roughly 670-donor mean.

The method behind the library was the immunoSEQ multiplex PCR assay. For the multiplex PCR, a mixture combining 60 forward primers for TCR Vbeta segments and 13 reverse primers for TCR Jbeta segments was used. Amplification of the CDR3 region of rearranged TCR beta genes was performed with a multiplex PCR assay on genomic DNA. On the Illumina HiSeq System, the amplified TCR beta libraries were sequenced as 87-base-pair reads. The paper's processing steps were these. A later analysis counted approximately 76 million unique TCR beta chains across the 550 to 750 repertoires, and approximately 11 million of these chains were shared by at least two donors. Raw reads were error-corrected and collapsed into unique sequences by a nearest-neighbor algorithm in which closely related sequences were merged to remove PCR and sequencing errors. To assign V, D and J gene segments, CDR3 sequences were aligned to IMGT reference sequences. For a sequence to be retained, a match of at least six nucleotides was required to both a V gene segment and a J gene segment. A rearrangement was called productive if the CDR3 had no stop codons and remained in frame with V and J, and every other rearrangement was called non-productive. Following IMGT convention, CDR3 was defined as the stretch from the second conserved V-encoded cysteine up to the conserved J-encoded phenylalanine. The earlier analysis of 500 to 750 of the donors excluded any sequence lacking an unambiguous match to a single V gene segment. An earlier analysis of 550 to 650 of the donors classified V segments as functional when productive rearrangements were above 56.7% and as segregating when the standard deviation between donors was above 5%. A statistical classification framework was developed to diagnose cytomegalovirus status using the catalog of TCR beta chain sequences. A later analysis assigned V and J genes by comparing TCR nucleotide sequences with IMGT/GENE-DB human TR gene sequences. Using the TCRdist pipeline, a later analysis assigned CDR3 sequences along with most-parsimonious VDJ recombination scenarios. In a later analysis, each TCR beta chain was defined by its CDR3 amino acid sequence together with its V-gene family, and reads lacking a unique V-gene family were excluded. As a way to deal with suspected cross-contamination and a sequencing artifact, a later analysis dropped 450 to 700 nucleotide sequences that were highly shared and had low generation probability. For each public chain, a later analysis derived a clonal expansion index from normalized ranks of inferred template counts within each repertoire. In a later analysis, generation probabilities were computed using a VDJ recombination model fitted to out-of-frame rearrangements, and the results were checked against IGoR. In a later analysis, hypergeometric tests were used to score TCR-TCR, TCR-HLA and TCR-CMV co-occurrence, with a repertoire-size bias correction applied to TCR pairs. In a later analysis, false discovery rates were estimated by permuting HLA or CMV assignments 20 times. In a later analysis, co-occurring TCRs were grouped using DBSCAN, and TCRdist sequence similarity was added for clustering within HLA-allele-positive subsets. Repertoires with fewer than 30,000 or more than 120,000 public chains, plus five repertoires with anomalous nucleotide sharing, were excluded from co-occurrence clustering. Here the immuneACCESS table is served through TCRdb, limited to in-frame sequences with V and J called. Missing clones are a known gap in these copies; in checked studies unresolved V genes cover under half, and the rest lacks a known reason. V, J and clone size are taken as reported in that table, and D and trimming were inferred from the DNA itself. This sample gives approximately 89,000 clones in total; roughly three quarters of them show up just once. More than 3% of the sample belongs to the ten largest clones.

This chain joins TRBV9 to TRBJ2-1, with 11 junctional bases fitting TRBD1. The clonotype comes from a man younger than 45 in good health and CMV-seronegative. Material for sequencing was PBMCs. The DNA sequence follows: TGTGCCAGCAGCGCCGGGACAGGGGGGGGAAATGAGCAGTTCTTC. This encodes CASSAGTGGGNEQFF.